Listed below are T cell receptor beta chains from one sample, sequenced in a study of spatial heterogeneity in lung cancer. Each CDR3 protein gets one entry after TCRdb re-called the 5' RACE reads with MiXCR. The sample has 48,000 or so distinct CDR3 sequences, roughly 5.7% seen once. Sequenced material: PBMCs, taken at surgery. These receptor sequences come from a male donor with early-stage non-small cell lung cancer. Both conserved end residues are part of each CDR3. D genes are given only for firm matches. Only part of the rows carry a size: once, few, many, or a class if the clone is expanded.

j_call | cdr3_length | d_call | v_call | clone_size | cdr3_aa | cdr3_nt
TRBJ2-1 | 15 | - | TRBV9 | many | CASSPGLPAGNEQFF | TGTGCCAGCAGCCCCGGGCTTCCGGCGGGCAATGAGCAGTTCTTC
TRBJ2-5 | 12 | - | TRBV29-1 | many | CSVDGAPETQYF | TGCAGCGTTGATGGAGCCCCGGAGACCCAGTACTTC
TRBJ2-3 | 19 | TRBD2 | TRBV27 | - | CASSLSVPGLAGYTDTQYF | TGTGCCAGCAGTTTATCTGTCCCGGGACTAGCGGGCTACACAGATACGCAGTATTTT
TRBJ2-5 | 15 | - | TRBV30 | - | CAWSRFGGYQETQYF | TGTGCCTGGAGTCGGTTTGGTGGGTACCAAGAGACCCAGTACTTC
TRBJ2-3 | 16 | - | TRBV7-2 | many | CASSLKARGSTDTQYF | TGTGCCAGCAGCTTAAAGGCTCGGGGGAGCACAGATACGCAGTATTTT
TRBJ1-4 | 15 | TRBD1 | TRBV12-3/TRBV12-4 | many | CASSDAGGPNEKLFF | TGTGCCAGCAGCGACGCAGGGGGCCCTAATGAAAAACTGTTTTTT
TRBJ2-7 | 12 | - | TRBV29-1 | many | CSSTGLGDEQYF | TGCAGCTCTACAGGTCTGGGGGACGAGCAGTACTTC
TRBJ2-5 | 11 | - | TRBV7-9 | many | CASRGGETQYF | TGTGCCAGCAGGGGCGGAGAGACCCAGTACTTC
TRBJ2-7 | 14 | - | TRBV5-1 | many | CASSLVGQSYEQYF | TGCGCCAGCAGCTTGGTTGGGCAGTCCTACGAGCAGTACTTC
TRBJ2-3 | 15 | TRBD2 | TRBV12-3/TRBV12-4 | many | CASSRVAGRPDTQYF | TGTGCCAGCAGTCGGGTAGCGGGAAGGCCAGATACGCAGTATTTT
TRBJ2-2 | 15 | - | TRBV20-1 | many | CSARDGVVNTGELFF | TGCAGTGCTAGAGATGGGGTAGTGAACACCGGGGAGCTGTTTTTT
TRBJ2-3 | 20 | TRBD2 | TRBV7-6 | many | CASSSRPHSGRALPGNTQYF | TGTGCCAGCAGCTCGCGGCCGCATAGCGGGAGGGCCTTGCCCGGGAATACGCAGTATTTT
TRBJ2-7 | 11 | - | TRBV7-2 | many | CASSSRALQYF | TGTGCCAGCAGCTCCAGGGCGCTTCAGTACTTC
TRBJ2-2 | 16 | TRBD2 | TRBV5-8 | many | CASSPTSGRGTGELFF | TGTGCCAGCAGCCCGACTAGCGGGAGAGGGACCGGGGAGCTGTTTTTT
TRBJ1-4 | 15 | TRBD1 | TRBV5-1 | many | CASSLDRGANEKLFF | TGCGCCAGCAGCTTGGACAGGGGAGCTAATGAAAAACTGTTTTTT
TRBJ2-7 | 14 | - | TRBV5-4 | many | CASSLDFSGDEQYF | TGTGCCAGCAGCTTGGACTTTTCCGGGGACGAGCAGTACTTC
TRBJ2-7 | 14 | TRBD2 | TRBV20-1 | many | CSALLGGRTYEQYF | TGCAGTGCCCTACTCGGCGGGAGGACCTACGAGCAGTACTTC
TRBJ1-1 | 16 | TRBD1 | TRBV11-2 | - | CASSLGTGGSKSEAFF | TGTGCCAGCAGCCTCGGGACAGGGGGCAGTAAAAGTGAAGCTTTCTTT
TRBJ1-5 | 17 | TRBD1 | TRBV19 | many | CASSIKGTGVSNQPQHF | TGTGCCAGTAGTATCAAGGGGACAGGGGTTAGCAATCAGCCCCAGCATTTT
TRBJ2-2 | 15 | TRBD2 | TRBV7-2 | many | CASSPGTSEGGELFF | TGTGCCAGCAGCCCAGGGACTAGCGAGGGCGGGGAGCTGTTTTTT
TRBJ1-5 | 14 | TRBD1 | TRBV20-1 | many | CSATDRASNQPQHF | TGCAGTGCAACGGACAGGGCAAGCAATCAGCCCCAGCATTTT
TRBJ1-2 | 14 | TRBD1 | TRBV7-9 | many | CASSPTGASYGYTF | TGTGCCAGCAGCCCGACAGGGGCCAGCTATGGCTACACCTTC
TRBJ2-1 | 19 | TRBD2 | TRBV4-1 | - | CASSQGRLAGPLSYNEQFF | TGCGCCAGCAGCCAAGGGAGACTAGCGGGTCCCCTCTCCTACAATGAGCAGTTCTTC
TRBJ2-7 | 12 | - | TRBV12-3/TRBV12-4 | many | CASGQGTYEQYF | TGTGCCAGCGGGCAGGGGACCTACGAGCAGTACTTC
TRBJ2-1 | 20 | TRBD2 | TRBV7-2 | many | CASTKRRGAETSGRRNEQFF | TGTGCCAGCACCAAAAGGAGGGGGGCCGAGACTAGCGGGAGGCGGAATGAGCAGTTCTTC
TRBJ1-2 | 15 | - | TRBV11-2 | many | CASSLVKGWNYGYTF | TGTGCCAGCAGCTTAGTAAAGGGATGGAACTATGGCTACACCTTC
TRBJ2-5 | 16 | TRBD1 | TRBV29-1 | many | CSVEDGGTGPQETQYF | TGCAGCGTTGAAGATGGAGGGACAGGACCTCAAGAGACCCAGTACTTC
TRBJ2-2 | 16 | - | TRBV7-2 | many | CASSFPTVRDTGELFF | TGTGCCAGCAGCTTCCCCACAGTTCGGGACACCGGGGAGCTGTTTTTT
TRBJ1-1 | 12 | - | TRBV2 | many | CASKGFGTEAFF | TGTGCCAGCAAAGGGTTCGGGACTGAAGCTTTCTTT
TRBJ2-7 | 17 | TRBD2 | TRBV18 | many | CASSLNLVGLGTDEQYF | TGTGCCAGCTCACTAAACCTGGTAGGACTAGGGACCGACGAGCAGTACTTC
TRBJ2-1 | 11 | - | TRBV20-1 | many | CSATLEHEQFF | TGCAGTGCGACCCTAGAGCATGAGCAGTTCTTC
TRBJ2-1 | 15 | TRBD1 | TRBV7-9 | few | CASRGGTGGTDEQFF | TGTGCCAGTCGAGGAGGGACAGGGGGAACGGATGAGCAGTTCTTC
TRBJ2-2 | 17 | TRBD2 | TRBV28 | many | CASSFPAGPPYTGELFF | TGTGCCAGCAGTTTCCCAGCGGGACCCCCCTACACCGGGGAGCTGTTTTTT
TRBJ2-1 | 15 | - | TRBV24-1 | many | CATSSSSAPWDEQFF | TGTGCCACCTCAAGCTCTTCAGCGCCCTGGGATGAGCAGTTCTTC
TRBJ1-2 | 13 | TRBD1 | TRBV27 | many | CASSPGTGYGYTF | TGTGCCAGCAGTCCAGGGACAGGCTATGGCTACACCTTC
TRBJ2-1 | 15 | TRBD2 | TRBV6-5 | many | CASSLGLAGHNEQFF | TGTGCCAGCAGTTTGGGACTAGCGGGTCACAATGAGCAGTTCTTC
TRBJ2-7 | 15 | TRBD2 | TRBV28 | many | CASSSGASGAYEQYF | TGTGCCAGCAGTTCTGGCGCTAGCGGCGCCTACGAGCAGTACTTC
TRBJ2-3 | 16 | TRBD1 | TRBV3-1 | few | CASSQGDRGFPDTQYF | TGTGCCAGCAGCCAAGGGGACAGGGGATTCCCAGATACGCAGTATTTT
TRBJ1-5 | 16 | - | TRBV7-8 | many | CASSLGGRVGNQPQHF | TGTGCCAGCAGCTTAGGAGGCAGGGTAGGCAATCAGCCCCAGCATTTT
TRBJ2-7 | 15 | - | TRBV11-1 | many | CASSLASGSIHEQYF | TGTGCCAGCAGCTTAGCTTCGGGGAGCATCCACGAGCAGTACTTC
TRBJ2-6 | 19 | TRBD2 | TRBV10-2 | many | CASSEIGLAGGTGANVLTF | TGCGCCAGCAGTGAGATAGGGCTAGCGGGAGGTACTGGGGCCAACGTCCTGACTTTC
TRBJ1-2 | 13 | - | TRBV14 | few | CASSQELAGGYTF | TGTGCCAGCAGCCAAGAGTTGGCGGGTGGCTACACCTTC